This TCR beta chain is drawn from a study of T cell responses to AZD1222 COVID-19 vaccine. Study-wide findings and caveats: After two AZD1222 doses, spike-specific TCR breadth and depth rose versus day 0.

To note about this clone: What it binds is unknown.

Here immunoSEQ multiplex PCR was the method, and the copy in TCRdb shows in-frame clones only, minus some. The repertoire has about 120,000 clones, about 90% of them found once; the top ten carry about 6%. V was pared by 1 base and J by 7 bases, with 14 bases between. The CDR3 runs to 14 residues. Germline V gene lookup returns CDR1 GTSNPN and CDR2 SVGIG (reference sequence). The sample here was peripheral blood, taken on day 0 of AZD1222 vaccination. This rearrangement joins TRBV30 to TRBJ1-5; D uncertain. This TCR derives from an adult in good health. DNA of the CDR3: TGTGCCTGGAGTGCCGGACCCCCTCGGCAGCCCCAGCATTTT. It is translated as CAWSAGPPRQPQHF. Drawing the rest from reference TRBV30 and TRBJ1-5, the complete variable domain is SQTIHQWPATLVQPVGSPLSLECTVEGTSNPNLYWYRQAAGRGLQLLFYSVGIGQISSEVPQNLSASRPQDRQFILSSKKLLLSDSGFYLCAWSAGPPRQPQHFGDGTRLSIL.